This T cell receptor (beta chain) emerged from a study of neurological immune-mediated disorders. The germline V and J ends were trimmed by 0 bases and 3 bases, with 6 bases remaining between them. Germline V gene data show CDR1 as SGHRS and CDR2 as YFSETQ. The CDR3 length is 13 residues. Overall study results and limits: There were no CDR3 amino acid sequences shared by expanded clones across subjects, a result suggesting private repertoires in all groups. Whereas HTLV-1-associated myelopathy showed the most TCR clonal expansion, multiple sclerosis showed the least, with levels below those of healthy controls.

This clonotype was seen many times. Its antigen is undetermined. TCRdb re-called the 5' RACE reads through MiXCR, storing one row per CDR3 protein. The sample carries roughly 52,000 distinct CDR3 sequences, around 4% recorded once. This TCR derives from a man in his sixties with multiple sclerosis. Material for sequencing was PBMCs. The chain joins TRBV5-1 to TRBJ2-5, with a tentative D call TRBD2 (5 bases). CDR3 nucleotide sequence: TGCGCCAGCAGCTTGGCGGGAAAAGAGACCCAGTACTTC. Protein product: CASSLAGKETQYF.